A single sample gave rise to the 9 T cell receptor beta chains below, sequenced in a study of cytomegalovirus exposure and HLA in healthy donors. Repertoires were generated with immunoSEQ multiplex PCR, while TCRdb's copy carries only in-frame clones and drops some. The data hold tens of thousands of clones, with roughly 93% observed a single time. The sequencing input was PBMCs. The receptors originated from a woman under 30 in good health and CMV-seropositive.

The chain recombines TRBV15 with TRBJ2-5; 10 bases are shared with TRBD2. The CDR3 consists of 18 residues. Germline lookup yields CDR1 LNHNV and CDR2 YYDKDF (reference sequence). V was pared by 0 bases and J by 1 base, with 8 bases of the junction left unmatched. CDR3 nucleotide sequence: TGTGCCACCAGCAGAGATAAAAGGGTAGCGGGAGGCCAAGAGACCCAGTACTTC. This encodes CATSRDKRVAGGQETQYF.

This CDR3 is CASSLGGLSGANVLTF. The CDR3 nucleotides are TGTGCCAGCAGTTTGGGGGGGCTCTCTGGGGCCAACGTCCTGACTTTC. The rearrangement links TRBV28 to TRBJ2-6; TRBD2 might be the D (7 bases). Trimming pared 3 bases from V and 0 bases from J, leaving 9 bases between. The CDR3 runs 16 residues. The germline CDR1 and CDR2 sequences are MDHEN and SYDVKM. Filled out from reference TRBV28 and TRBJ2-6, the complete variable domain reads DVKVTQSSRYLVKRTGEKVFLECVQDMDHENMFWYRQDPGLGLRLIYFSYDVKMKEKGDIPEGYSVSREKKERFSLILESASTNQTSMYLCASSLGGLSGANVLTFGAGSRLTVL.

The rearrangement links TRBV6-6 to TRBJ1-1, with TRBD1 identical over 9 bases. CDR3 length equals 12 residues. Germline V lookup: CDR1 MNHNY, CDR2 SVGAGI (reference sequence). Germline trimming cut 4 bases from V and 12 bases from J; bases unmatched to any gene: 6. CDR3 DNA sequence: TGTGCCAGCAGTTTCGTGGACAGGGGTTCTTTCTTT. Amino acid sequence: CASSFVDRGSFF.

This clone was found once. The chain combines TRBV4-2 with TRBJ2-3, with TRBD2 identical over 9 bases. This CDR3 contains 16 residues. With 2 bases clipped from V and 9 bases from J, the junction kept 12 bases outside the gene matches. Per germline, CDR1 LGHNA and CDR2 YNFKEQ. The DNA of the CDR3 is TGTGCCAGCAGCCAATTGGGACTAGCTCTGAAAGTCACGCAGTATTTT. Translating it yields CASSQLGLALKVTQYF.

The chain recombines TRBV28 with TRBJ2-5; D perhaps matches TRBD1 (6 bases). The CDR3 extends over 13 amino acids. The germline V and J ends were trimmed by 4 bases and 1 base, with 7 bases remaining between them. Germline CDR1 reads MDHEN; CDR2 reads SYDVKM. CDR3 DNA sequence: TGTGCCAGCAGTTGGACAGTCCAAGAGACCCAGTACTTC. It encodes CASSWTVQETQYF.

The chain joins TRBV4-2 to TRBJ2-1; TRBD2 agrees at 14 bases. With 3 bases clipped from V and 10 bases from J, the junction kept 2 bases outside the gene matches. Per germline, CDR1 LGHNA and CDR2 YNFKEQ. CDR3 length equals 14 residues. The CDR3 sequence: CASSHWTSGREQFF. CDR3 nucleotide sequence: TGTGCCAGCAGCCATTGGACTAGCGGGAGGGAGCAGTTCTTC.

This clone was seen a few times. This chain joins TRBV6-5 and TRBJ1-3; 9 positions match TRBD1. The ends lost 4 bases at V and 5 bases at J; junction bases unmatched: 6. In germline, CDR1 is MNHEY, CDR2 SVGAGI. The CDR3 sequence is 15 residues long. Written as DNA, the CDR3 is TGTGCCAGCAGTTTTTCCGGGACAGGGAGAAACACCATATATTTT. Its translation: CASSFSGTGRNTIYF.

This clone occurred once. J is TRBJ2-1 and V is TRBV29-1; D possibly corresponds to TRBD2 (6 bases). This CDR3 region has 14 residues. Germline V gene lookup returns CDR1 SQVTM and CDR2 ANQGSEA. V lost 4 bases and J lost 6, with 16 bases in between. CDR3 region: CSVALRLVSNEQFF. CDR3 coding DNA: TGCAGCGTTGCCCTACGACTAGTTAGCAATGAGCAGTTCTTC.

The rearrangement uses TRBV7-6 and TRBJ2-1; 9 bases are shared with TRBD2. This CDR3 has 16 amino acids. CDR1 is SGHVS, CDR2 FNYEAQ, per germline. With 2 bases clipped from V and 8 bases from J, the junction kept 10 bases outside the gene matches. The CDR3 nucleotides are TGTGCCAGCAGCTTACTCGCGGGAGGGCCTACGGATGAGCAGTTCTTC. Its translation: CASSLLAGGPTDEQFF.